This TCR beta chain was identified during a study of blood T cells in healthy people across ages. The second PCR ran about 6 to 12 cycles with a sample-barcoded 5' primer and J-beta primers. TCRdb re-derived calls from the 5' RACE reads in MiXCR, one entry per CDR3 protein. There are about a million distinct CDR3 sequences in the sample; 45% to 50% occur only once, and around an eighth lies in the top ten. This CDR3 has 16 residues. Trimming took off 0 bases at V and 2 bases at J, with 13 bases between the two ends. The germline V gene has CDR1 MGHRA and CDR2 YSYEKL. This clonotype was sampled from a man aged 25 to 40 in good health. Material for sequencing was blood. The chain couples TRBV4-1 to TRBJ1-2, with D perhaps matching TRBD1 (6 bases). This CDR3 is CASSQEQGSGNYGYTF. In DNA, the CDR3 is TGCGCCAGCAGCCAAGAGCAGGGGAGTGGAAACTATGGCTACACCTTC.